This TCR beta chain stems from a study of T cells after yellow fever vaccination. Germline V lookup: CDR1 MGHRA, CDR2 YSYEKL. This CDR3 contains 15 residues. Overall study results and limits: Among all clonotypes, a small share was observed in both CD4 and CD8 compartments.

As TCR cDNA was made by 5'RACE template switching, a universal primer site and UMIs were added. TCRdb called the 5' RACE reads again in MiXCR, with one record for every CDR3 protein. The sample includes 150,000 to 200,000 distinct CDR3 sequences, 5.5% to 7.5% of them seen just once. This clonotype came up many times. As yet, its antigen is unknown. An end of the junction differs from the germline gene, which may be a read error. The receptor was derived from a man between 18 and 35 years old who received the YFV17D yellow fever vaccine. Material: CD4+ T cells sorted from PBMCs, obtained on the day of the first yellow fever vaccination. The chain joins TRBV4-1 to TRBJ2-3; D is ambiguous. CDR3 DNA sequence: TGCGCAAGCAGCCAAGTTTATACTAGCACAGATACGCAGTATTTT. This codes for CASSQVYTSTDTQYF.